The 7 T cell receptor beta chains below come from one sample, sequenced in a study of post-analysis software for immune sequencing data. General study points: Among five TRBV segments more frequent in patients than controls were TRBV5-6, TRBV5-1 and TRBV20-1.

These receptors' antigens are unknown. TCR beta libraries were prepared from cDNA with unique molecular identifiers. One entry per CDR3 protein results from TCRdb running MiXCR on the PCR reads. This sample has hundreds of thousands of distinct CDR3 sequences, with about 57% found just once. Sequenced input: blood. The receptors shown here come from a girl aged 5-17 years with multiple sclerosis.

The genes are TRBV7-3 and TRBJ1-1; maybe TRBD1 (5 bases). Trimming shortened V by 2 bases and J by 2 bases, and 6 bases separated the two germline ends. Germline CDR1 reads SGHTA; CDR2 reads FQGTGA. The CDR3 is 13 amino acids. The CDR3 spells CASSLWDNTEAFF. CDR3 DNA: TGTGCCAGCAGCTTATGGGACAACACTGAAGCTTTCTTT.

V and J are TRBV12-5 and TRBJ1-1; D ambiguous. The CDR3 is made up of 12 amino acids. Germline V gene lookup returns CDR1 LGHNT and CDR2 FRNRAP. Trimming removed 4 bases at V and 4 bases at J, with 7 bases between. The CDR3, as DNA: TGTGCTAGTGGTTCTGTTGGCACTGAAGCTTTCTTT. Translation: CASGSVGTEAFF.

The V gene is TRBV24-1, the J gene TRBJ2-3; D perhaps matches TRBD1 (5 bases). Germline CDR1 reads KGHDR; CDR2 reads SFDVKD. The CDR3 loop spans 16 amino acids. V dropped 3 bases and J dropped 0 bases, with 12 bases sitting between them. CDR3 region: CATSDRQSTSTDTQYF. The CDR3 DNA is TGTGCCACCAGTGATCGACAGTCGACTAGCACAGATACGCAGTATTTT.

This chain links TRBV25-1 with TRBJ2-5; possibly TRBD1 for D (6 bases). CDR3 length: 17 residues. Per germline, CDR1 MGHDK and CDR2 SYGVNS. V shed 2 bases and J shed 5 bases, with 21 bases lying between them. The CDR3 region is CASSETRTASVGETQYF. In nucleotides, the CDR3 is TGTGCCAGCAGTGAAACGAGGACAGCTAGTGTCGGGGAGACCCAGTACTTC.

J is TRBJ2-3 and V is TRBV5-1, with TRBD2 as a possible D gene (6 bases). The CDR3 sequence is 16 residues long. Germline CDR1 is SGHRS and CDR2 is YFSETQ. V lost 1 base and J lost 3, with 15 bases in between. The CDR3 region is CASSLSGGGATDTQYF. CDR3 DNA sequence: TGCGCCAGCAGCTTGAGCGGTGGAGGGGCGACAGATACGCAGTATTTT.

The chain uses TRBV7-2 and TRBJ2-5, with no clear D. CDR1 is SGHTA and CDR2 is FQGNSA in the germline V gene. V gave up 2 bases and J gave up 2 bases, with 6 bases separating them. The CDR3 covers 13 residues. The CDR3 reads CASSLIQQETQYF. The CDR3 DNA sequence: TGTGCCAGCAGCTTAATACAGCAAGAGACCCAGTACTTC.

Turning to this clonotype: The junction departs from the called germline gene at one end, perhaps through a read error. V gene TRBV7-7 combines with J gene TRBJ2-1; D possibly corresponds to TRBD1 (5 bases). CDR3 length equals 18 residues. Germline lookup yields CDR1 SSHAT and CDR2 FNYEAQ (reference sequence). The chain's CDR3 is CASSSSLLTESSYNEQFF. For the CDR3, the DNA is TGTGCTAGCAGCTCCTCCCTCTTGACAGAGAGCTCCTACAATGAGCAGTTCTTC.